This is a list of T cell receptor beta chains from one sample in a study of T cell clones after liver transplantation. The table came from immunoSEQ multiplex PCR; TCRdb's copy has only in-frame clones and leaves some out. The sample contains tens of thousands of clones, about 64% of which appear only once. The source material was CD4+ T cells from blood, sampled before liver transplant. The receptor set was obtained from a human donor who received a liver transplant. Each CDR3 is given with its conserved first and last residue. A D gene is named only where the DNA matches it firmly. The size field is filled for only some rows; it gives once, few, many or a size class.

d_call clone_size j_call v_call cdr3_aa cdr3_nt
- few TRBJ1-6 TRBV2 CASSGTADSPLHF TGTGCCAGCAGTGGGACAGCTGATTCACCCCTCCACTTT
- once TRBJ2-3 TRBV5-4 CASSFGSVAGDRDTQYF TGTGCCAGCAGCTTTGGTAGTGTCGCCGGGGATCGAGATACGCAGTATTTT
- few TRBJ2-7 TRBV5-6 CASSFWATYEQYF TGTGCCAGCAGCTTTTGGGCGACCTACGAGCAGTACTTC
TRBD1 - TRBJ1-2 TRBV2 CADERDRGSGYTF TGTGCCGACGAGCGGGACAGGGGTTCTGGCTACACCTTC
TRBD1 - TRBJ1-2 TRBV6-1 CASRVGGTGGWGYTF TGTGCCAGCAGAGTCGGGGGGACAGGGGGCTGGGGCTACACCTTC
TRBD1 - TRBJ2-1 TRBV28 CASRLTGGTYNEQFF TGTGCCAGCAGACTGACAGGGGGAACCTACAATGAGCAGTTCTTC
- - TRBJ1-6 TRBV4-1 CASSIRGQINSPLHF TGCGCCAGCAGCATAAGAGGGCAGATTAATTCACCCCTCCACTTT
TRBD1 - TRBJ1-5 TRBV7-2 CASSLEAGQGAGNQPQHF TGTGCCAGCAGCTTAGAGGCGGGACAGGGGGCGGGCAATCAGCCCCAGCATTTT
TRBD2 - TRBJ2-1 TRBV6-5 CASSYSAIAGLEQFF TGTGCCAGCAGTTACTCGGCGATAGCGGGGCTTGAGCAGTTCTTC
- - TRBJ1-6 TRBV5-1 CASSRSRQGESPLHF TGCGCCAGCAGCCGGTCGCGGCAGGGCGAATCACCCCTCCACTTT
- - TRBJ2-1 TRBV6-6 CASSFQRHNNEQFF TGTGCCAGCAGTTTCCAACGTCACAACAATGAGCAGTTCTTC
TRBD1 - TRBJ1-5 TRBV27 CASSPTGGPTSYSNQPQHF TGTGCCAGCAGTCCGACAGGGGGCCCCACTTCCTATAGCAATCAGCCCCAGCATTTT
- - TRBJ2-5 TRBV28 CASSPGETQYF TGTGCCAGCAGTCCAGGGGAGACCCAGTACTTC
- - TRBJ1-1 TRBV30 CAWSEGGWSTEAFF TGTGCCTGGAGTGAAGGGGGTTGGAGCACTGAAGCTTTCTTT
TRBD2 - TRBJ2-7 TRBV9 CASSVKAGTTYEQYF TGTGCCAGCAGCGTAAAAGCGGGGACCACCTACGAGCAGTACTTC
- - TRBJ1-5 TRBV7-2 CASSQQGDQPQHF TGTGCCAGCAGCCAACAGGGCGACCAGCCCCAGCATTTT
TRBD1 few TRBJ1-6 TRBV6-1 CASSADRVGSPLHF TGTGCCAGCAGCGCGGACAGGGTTGGTTCACCCCTCCACTTT
TRBD1 - TRBJ1-1 TRBV18 CASSPEGALTEAFF TGTGCCAGCTCACCAGAGGGGGCTTTGACTGAAGCTTTCTTT
TRBD2 - TRBJ2-3 TRBV2 CASSGATSGSRKRTDTQYF TGTGCCAGCAGTGGGGCGACTAGCGGGTCCCGTAAACGCACAGATACGCAGTATTTT
- few TRBJ2-7 TRBV9 CASSPHPGNEGEQYF TGTGCCAGCAGCCCCCACCCGGGAAATGAAGGCGAGCAGTACTTC
TRBD1 - TRBJ2-7 TRBV6-1 CASSEVGQGAYEQYF TGTGCCAGCAGTGAAGTGGGACAGGGGGCCTACGAGCAGTACTTC
- - TRBJ1-2 TRBV6-1 CASFWGNRENGYTF TGTGCCAGCTTTTGGGGAAATCGGGAAAATGGCTACACCTTC
- - TRBJ2-3 TRBV9 CASSVLGAIDTQYF TGTGCCAGCAGCGTTTTGGGGGCAATAGATACGCAGTATTTT
TRBD1 - TRBJ1-2 TRBV5-1 CASSTGDRPAIYGYTF TGCGCCAGCAGCACCGGGGACAGACCTGCCATCTATGGCTACACCTTC
- many TRBJ1-4 TRBV19 CASSEDEKLFF TGTGCCAGTAGTGAGGATGAAAAACTGTTTTTT
- - TRBJ1-1 TRBV18 CASSPGAGEAFF TGTGCCAGCTCACCCGGCGCGGGTGAAGCTTTCTTT
- once TRBJ2-4 TRBV28 CASSLSGGGKNIQYF TGTGCCAGCAGTTTATCGGGGGGCGGCAAAAACATTCAGTACTTC
TRBD1 - TRBJ1-6 TRBV27 CASSRQGNNSPLHF TGTGCCAGCAGTCGACAGGGGAATAATTCACCCCTCCACTTT
- few TRBJ1-1 TRBV29-1 CSGRDTEAFF TGCAGCGGGCGGGACACTGAAGCTTTCTTT
- - TRBJ1-3 TRBV6-5 CASSYDTRGLGNTIYF TGTGCCAGCAGTTACGATACGAGGGGACTGGGAAACACCATATATTTT
TRBD1 - TRBJ2-2 TRBV10-3 CAISESVTGGVGELFF TGTGCCATCAGTGAGTCGGTGACAGGGGGCGTGGGGGAGCTGTTTTTT
- - TRBJ1-4 TRBV19 CASSIAKAGKGKLFF TGTGCCAGTAGTATAGCCAAGGCCGGGAAAGGAAAACTGTTTTTT
- - TRBJ1-5 TRBV18 CASSPSNARGGNQPQHF TGTGCCAGCTCACCAAGCAACGCCAGGGGTGGCAATCAGCCCCAGCATTTT
TRBD1 - TRBJ2-3 TRBV5-1 CASSRGGTGSTDTQYF TGCGCCAGCAGCCGGGGTGGGACAGGAAGCACAGATACGCAGTATTTT
- - TRBJ1-1 TRBV30 CAWSIQGNTEAFF TGTGCCTGGAGTATTCAGGGTAACACTGAAGCTTTCTTT
- many TRBJ2-7 TRBV19 CASSPRTVYEQYF TGTGCCAGTAGTCCGCGGACAGTCTACGAGCAGTACTTC
- - TRBJ2-7 TRBV21-1 CASSKGKDRDYYEQYF TGTGCCAGCAGCAAAGGAAAGGACAGGGATTACTACGAGCAGTACTTC
TRBD1 - TRBJ2-7 TRBV5-6 CASSSTGRYEQYF TGTGCCAGCAGCTCGACAGGGCGGTACGAGCAGTACTTC
TRBD1 - TRBJ2-1 TRBV18 CASSPKGTESYNEQFF TGTGCCAGCTCACCCAAGGGGACAGAATCCTACAATGAGCAGTTCTTC
TRBD1 - TRBJ2-7 TRBV28 CASSPDAGGKEQYF TGTGCCAGCAGTCCGGACGCAGGGGGCAAAGAGCAGTACTTC
- - TRBJ2-7 TRBV7-6 CASSFARGYEQYF TGTGCCAGCAGCTTCGCCAGGGGCTACGAGCAGTACTTC
- - TRBJ1-2 TRBV29-1 CSVERGVGYDYTF TGCAGCGTTGAACGGGGAGTTGGCTATGACTACACCTTC
TRBD2 - TRBJ2-7 TRBV11-2 CASSGPAGVPYEQYF TGTGCCAGCAGCGGGCCAGCGGGAGTCCCCTACGAGCAGTACTTC
- - TRBJ2-2 TRBV5-1 CASSLSGTNTGELFF TGCGCCAGCAGCTTGTCAGGGACGAACACCGGGGAGCTGTTTTTT
- - TRBJ1-3 TRBV6-1 CASSDQRGLGSNIYF TGTGCCAGCAGTGATCAAAGAGGGTTGGGGAGTAACATATATTTT